These 3 T cell receptor beta chains share one sample of origin, sequenced in a study of identical twins. TCRdb reprocessed the 5' RACE reads with MiXCR, giving one entry per CDR3 protein. The table records 1.5 million to 2 million distinct CDR3 sequences, roughly a third of them present only once. The sequenced sample consisted of cord blood. Receptor source: a newborn girl in good health.

This clonotype was detected only a few times. The rearrangement links TRBV28 to TRBJ1-5; D is possibly TRBD1 (5 bases). The germline gives CDR1 MDHEN, CDR2 SYDVKM. V lost 0 bases and J 1 base, leaving 13 bases between the germline ends. This CDR3 region has 17 residues. The CDR3: CASSLWSGGRSNQPQHF. The CDR3 nucleotides are TGTGCCAGCAGTTTATGGTCCGGGGGGAGGAGCAATCAGCCCCAGCATTTT. The full variable domain, rest sourced from reference TRBV28 and TRBJ1-5, is DVKVTQSSRYLVKRTGEKVFLECVQDMDHENMFWYRQDPGLGLRLIYFSYDVKMKEKGDIPEGYSVSREKKERFSLILESASTNQTSMYLCASSLWSGGRSNQPQHFGDGTRLSIL.

There are a few counts of this clonotype. The DNA of the CDR3 is TGTGCCAGCAGAGACCATAATCACAATGAGCAGTTCTTC. This encodes CASRDHNHNEQFF. The V and J genes are TRBV7-9 and TRBJ2-1; D is ambiguous. Trimming removed 6 bases at V and 5 bases at J, with 11 bases between. The germline V gene has CDR1 SEHNR and CDR2 FQNEAQ (reference sequence). The CDR3 runs to 13 residues.

This clonotype has just a few counts. J is TRBJ1-2 and V is TRBV14; no clear D. The CDR3 consists of 14 residues. V was clipped by 5 bases and J by 2 bases, with 12 bases between them. CDR1 SGHDN and CDR2 FVKESK come from the germline V gene. This chain's CDR3 is CASSKTTRNYGYTF. The CDR3 nucleotides read TGTGCCAGCAGCAAAACGACAAGGAACTATGGCTACACCTTC. Drawing the rest from reference TRBV14 and TRBJ1-2, the complete variable domain is EAGVTQFPSHSVIEKGQTVTLRCDPISGHDNLYWYRRVMGKEIKFLLHFVKESKQDESGMPNNRFLAERTGGTYSTLKVQPAELEDSGVYFCASSKTTRNYGYTFGSGTRLTVV.